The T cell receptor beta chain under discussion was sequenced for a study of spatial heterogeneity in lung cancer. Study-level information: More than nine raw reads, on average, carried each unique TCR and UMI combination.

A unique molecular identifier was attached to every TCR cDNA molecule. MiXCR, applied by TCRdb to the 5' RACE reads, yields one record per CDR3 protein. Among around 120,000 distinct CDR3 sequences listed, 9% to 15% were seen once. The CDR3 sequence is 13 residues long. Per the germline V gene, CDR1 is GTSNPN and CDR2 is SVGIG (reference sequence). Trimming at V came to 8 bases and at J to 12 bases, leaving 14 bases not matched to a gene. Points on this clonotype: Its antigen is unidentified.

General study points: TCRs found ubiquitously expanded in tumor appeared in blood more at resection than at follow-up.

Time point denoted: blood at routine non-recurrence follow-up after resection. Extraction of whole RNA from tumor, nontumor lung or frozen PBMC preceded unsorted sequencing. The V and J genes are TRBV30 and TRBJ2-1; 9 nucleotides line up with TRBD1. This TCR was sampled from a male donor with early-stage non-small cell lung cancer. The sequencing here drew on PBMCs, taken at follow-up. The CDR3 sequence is CAQGQGTSIVQFF. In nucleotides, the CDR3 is TGTGCCCAGGGACAGGGAACTAGTATAGTGCAGTTCTTC. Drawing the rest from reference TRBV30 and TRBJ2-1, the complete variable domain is SQTIHQWPATLVQPVGSPLSLECTVEGTSNPNLYWYRQAAGRGLQLLFYSVGIGQISSEVPQNLSASRPQDRQFILSSKKLLLSDSGFYLCAQGQGTSIVQFFGPGTRLTVL.